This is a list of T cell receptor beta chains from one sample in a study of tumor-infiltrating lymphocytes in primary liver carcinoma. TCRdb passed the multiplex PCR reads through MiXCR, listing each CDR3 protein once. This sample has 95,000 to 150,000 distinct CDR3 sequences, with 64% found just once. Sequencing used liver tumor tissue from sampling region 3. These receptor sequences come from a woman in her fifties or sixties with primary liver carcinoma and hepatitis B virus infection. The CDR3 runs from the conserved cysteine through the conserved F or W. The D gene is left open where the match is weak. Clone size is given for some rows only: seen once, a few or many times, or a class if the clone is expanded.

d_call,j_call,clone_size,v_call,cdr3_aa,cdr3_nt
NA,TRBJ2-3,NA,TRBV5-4,CASNLAGAADTQYF,TGTGCCAGCAACTTGGCCGGCGCAGCAGATACGCAGTATTTT
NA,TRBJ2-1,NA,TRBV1,CTSSLAFSGGRAVDEQFF,TGTACCAGCAGCCTCGCCTTTAGCGGCGGGAGGGCCGTCGATGAGCAGTTCTTC
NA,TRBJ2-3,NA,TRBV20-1,CSVQVQRTTDTQYF,TGCAGTGTGCAGGTCCAGCGGACCACAGATACGCAGTATTTT
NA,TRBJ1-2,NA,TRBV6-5,CASSKQGSQCGYTF,TGTGCCAGCAGTAAGCAGGGATCTCAATGTGGCTACACCTTC
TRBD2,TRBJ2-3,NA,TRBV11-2,CVSRLGAGGTDTQYF,TGTGTCAGCAGACTAGGAGCGGGAGGCACAGATACGCAGTATTTT
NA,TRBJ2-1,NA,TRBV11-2,CASRLWGSYIEQFF,TGTGCCAGCCGCTTATGGGGATCCTACATTGAGCAGTTCTTC
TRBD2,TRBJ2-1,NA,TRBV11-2,CASSSGLGLLVEQFF,TGTGCAAGCAGCTCAGGACTAGGACTTTTGGTTGAGCAGTTCTTC
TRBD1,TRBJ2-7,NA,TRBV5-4,CASSPGTVTYEQYF,TGTGCTAGCAGCCCCGGGACAGTAACCTACGAGCAGTACTTC
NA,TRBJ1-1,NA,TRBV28,CASRESPNTEAFF,TGTGCCAGCAGAGAATCCCCGAACACTGAAGCTTTCTTT
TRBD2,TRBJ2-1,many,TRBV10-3,CAISESGRTSGGDNEQFF,TGTGCCATCAGTGAGTCGGGGCGAACTAGCGGTGGGGACAATGAGCAGTTCTTC
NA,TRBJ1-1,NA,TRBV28,CASGASIGQGTEALF,TGTGCCAGCGGGGCGTCGATCGGCCAGGGCACTGAAGCTCTCTTT
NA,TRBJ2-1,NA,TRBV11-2,CASSLSRELVGNDQFF,TGTGCCAGCAGCCTCTCTAGGGAACTAGTGGGAAATGACCAGTTCTTC
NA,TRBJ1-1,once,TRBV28,CANSFRGLKAFF,TGTGCCAACAGTTTCAGGGGACTTAAAGCTTTCTTT
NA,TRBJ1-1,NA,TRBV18,CASSLNRDTEAFF,TGTGCCAGCTCGCTCAACAGGGACACTGAAGCTTTCTTT